This passage covers 9 T cell receptor beta chains from one sample sequenced in a study of T cell responses to AZD1222 COVID-19 vaccine. Only in-frame clones appear in the TCRdb table, and some are missing; sequencing was by immunoSEQ multiplex PCR. Here the sample spans tens of thousands of clones, 90% to 95% being singletons. The sequences come from peripheral blood, collected on day 0 of MenACWY control vaccination. Receptors originate from an adult in good health.

The chain links TRBV30 to TRBJ1-2; D remains ambiguous. This CDR3 is 13 amino acids long. The germline V gene encodes CDR1 GTSNPN and CDR2 SVGIG (reference sequence). V lost 5 bases and J 7 bases, leaving 17 bases between the germline ends. CDR3 DNA: TGTGCCTGGGCCCGGTCCGGGTTCTCTGGCTACACCTTC. Protein: CAWARSGFSGYTF.

The genes are TRBV10-2 and TRBJ2-5; 12 nucleotides align to TRBD1. The CDR3 length is 14 residues. After removal of 8 bases from V and 3 bases from J, the junction contained 4 bases not matched to a gene. Germline CDR1 reads WSHSY; CDR2 reads SAAADI. CDR3 bases: TGCGCCAGCTTGGGACAGGGGGCCGAAGAGACCCAGTACTTC. Protein: CASLGQGAEETQYF.

The chain carries TRBV10-2 and TRBJ1-2, with D tentatively TRBD1 (5 bases). The length of the CDR3 is 20 residues. Germline values: CDR1 WSHSY, CDR2 SAAADI. Trimming removed 2 bases at V and 2 bases at J, with 27 bases between. CDR3 coding DNA: TGCGCCAGCAGTGAGCCGGGACTAGCGGGAGGGCCGGCCCGAAACTATGGCTACACCTTC. It yields the protein CASSEPGLAGGPARNYGYTF.

DNA for the CDR3: TGTGCCATTCACTCGGCGGAAAAACTGTTTTTT. This gives the protein CAIHSAEKLFF. The V and J genes are TRBV7-9 and TRBJ1-4; D gene uncertain. The V gene lost 10 bases and the J gene lost 8 bases, with 11 bases spanning the gap. The CDR3 is made up of 11 amino acids. Germline loops: CDR1 SEHNR, CDR2 FQNEAQ (reference sequence).

The chain has TRBV10-2 and TRBJ1-1, with a weak D call TRBD1 (5 bases). V gave up 7 bases and J gave up 10 bases, with 22 bases separating them. Per the germline V gene, CDR1 is WSHSY and CDR2 is SAAADI. This CDR3 is 14 amino acids long. CDR3 DNA sequence: TGCGCCAGCACCGAACAAGGCAGGACACTTGGAGCTTTCTTT. Encoded protein: CASTEQGRTLGAFF.

The chain has TRBV30 and TRBJ2-5, with 11 nucleotides matching TRBD2. Trimming removed 1 base from V and 3 bases from J; junction bases left unmatched: 4. The CDR3 totals 15 residues. CDR1 and CDR2 from the germline V gene are GTSNPN and SVGIG (reference sequence). Here the CDR3 reads CAWSARLAGKETQYF. The DNA of the CDR3 is TGTGCCTGGAGTGCCCGACTAGCGGGGAAAGAGACCCAGTACTTC.

The chain recombines TRBV5-1 with TRBJ2-7; TRBD1 agrees at 7 bases. Per germline, CDR1 SGHRS and CDR2 YFSETQ. The junction had 6 bases not matched to a gene; V was cut back by 4 bases and J by 5 bases. The CDR3 has 13 amino acids. CDR3 DNA: TGCGCCAGCAGCCGGGGACAGTTAGACGAGCAGTACTTC. This codes for CASSRGQLDEQYF.

CDR3 coding DNA: TGTGCCAGCAGCTTAGAACTAGCGGGAGTGTCGAACGAGCAGTACTTC. Amino acids: CASSLELAGVSNEQYF. This chain uses TRBV7-9 with TRBJ2-7, with 11 bases identical to TRBD2. This CDR3 is 16 amino acids long. Germline lookup yields CDR1 SEHNR and CDR2 FQNEAQ (reference sequence). The V gene end was trimmed by 1 base and the J gene end by 5 bases; junction bases not matched to a gene: 7.

The chain employs TRBV4-3 and TRBJ2-2; 7 bases map to TRBD2. Germline V gene sequence: CDR1 LGHNA, CDR2 YSLEER. V was clipped by 1 base and J by 4 bases; unmatched bases: 3. The CDR3 totals 15 residues. CDR3 bases: TGCGCCAGCAGCCAAGGGGGAGGGACCACCGGGGAGCTGTTTTTT. Translated: CASSQGGGTTGELFF.